What follows describes a single T cell receptor beta chain. This clone's antigen is unknown. Base-call qualities are not available, and no considerably larger clone is one nucleotide away. Genomic DNA was extracted from sorted cells for sequencing of the TCRbeta CDR3 region. The immunoSEQ Assay was used to sequence the TCRbeta CDR3 regions. TCRdb limited this immuneACCESS table to in-frame rearrangements with V and J called. A share of clones is missing; checked studies link under half to unresolved V genes, and the rest is unexplained. The sample table shows 100,000 or so clones, and approximately 94% are seen once. The top ten hold about 0.19% of the sample. This sample is drawn from a study of OX40 agonist ivuxolimab in advanced cancers. For the study in its entirety: Ivuxolimab was an agonistic, fully human IgG2 monoclonal antibody directed against OX40 (CD134), a costimulatory receptor. Intravenous ivuxolimab was administered to patients every 2 weeks at six dose levels: 0.01, 0.1, 0.3, 1.5, 3 and 10 mg/kg. Of the 50 to 55 patients in dose escalation, 19 had hepatocellular carcinoma, some 15 had melanoma, 9 had renal cell carcinoma and 9 had head and neck cancer. A male proportion of roughly 80% and a mean age of about 60 years, ranging from about 23 to 90, were recorded for the dose-escalation cohort. Prior anti-PD-1, anti-PD-L1 or anti-CTLA-4 therapy was permitted, and checkpoint inhibitors had been received by less than 45% of dose-escalation patients. Partial responses occurred in three dose-escalation patients, of whom one had hepatocellular carcinoma and two had cutaneous melanoma. Peripheral TCRbeta sequencing aimed to test whether ivuxolimab altered TCR sequence diversity and caused clonal T-cell expansion. The monotherapy dose-escalation portion (N = 52 patients) of the phase I ivuxolimab trial is reported in the paper. Study-level results and caveats: The antigen specificity of the peripheral T cells that underwent clonal expansion was not determined. Low levels of normalized T-cell clonal expansion were also seen in some nonresponding patients. On average, CD8+ T cells showed more expanded clones than CD4+ T cells after ivuxolimab. In the 0.1-3.0 mg/kg groups, partial responders had among the lowest normalized peripheral clonal expansion, particularly in CD8+ T cells. At doses of 0.1 to 3.0 mg/kg, clonal expansion of both CD4+ and CD8+ T cells in blood was seen between baseline and week 6.

Patients with a history of autoimmune disease or receiving systemic immunosuppression were excluded from the trial. Peripheral blood for TCR sequencing was collected from all dose cohorts at baseline, on cycle 4 day 1, and on cycle 7 day 1. The samples were drawn from a first-in-human, open-label, multicenter phase I dose-escalation trial of ivuxolimab. Adults with locally advanced or metastatic melanoma, renal cell, hepatocellular, or head and neck squamous cell carcinoma were enrolled in the trial. CD4+ and CD8+ T cells were sorted separately from peripheral blood before TCR sequencing. CDR1 MNHNY and CDR2 SVGAGI were looked up in the germline V gene (reference sequence). The CDR3 goes from the cysteine to the phenylalanine over 14 residues. This entry keeps only the CDR3 DNA: 42 bases, framed from base 1. The trim is 0 bases for V and 2 bases for J, with a gap of 8 bases between the germline ends.

Sequenced material: CD4+ or CD8+ T cells sorted from blood, taken in a trial of the OX40 agonist ivuxolimab. The V and J segments used are TRBV6-6 and TRBJ2-7, with the D gene not clear enough to name. This receptor was identified in an adult with an advanced solid tumor such as melanoma, head and neck, liver or kidney cancer. The encoded CDR3 is CASSYSYSTYEQYF. The nucleotides read TGTGCCAGCAGTTACTCGTACAGCACCTACGAGCAGTACTTC.